The 28 T cell receptor beta chains below all came from one sample that was sequenced in a study of blood T cells in healthy people across ages. A sample-barcoded 5' primer and a J-beta primer mix were used in a second PCR of about 7 to 12 cycles. TCRdb called the 5' RACE reads again in MiXCR, with one record for every CDR3 protein. The sample shows around 700,000 distinct CDR3 sequences, around 25% of them seen only once. The same data also contributed to another study, on T cells of mothers and their children.

Material: blood. The receptors shown here come from a boy between 5 and 17 years old in good health.

This chain uses TRBV29-1 with TRBJ2-1, with a tentative D call TRBD2 (6 bases). CDR3 length equals 14 residues. Trimming left V 6 bases short and J 8 bases short, with 20 bases between. The germline CDR1 and CDR2 sequences are SQVTM and ANQGSEA. CDR3 bases: TGCAGCGTCATACTAGCAAGGTTCGGGGATGAGCAGTTCTTC. Protein product: CSVILARFGDEQFF.

The chain employs TRBV28 and TRBJ1-2; unclear D gene. The germline V gene has CDR1 MDHEN and CDR2 SYDVKM. This CDR3 has 11 amino acids. The V end was cut by 5 bases, the J end by 3 bases, with 4 bases between. The CDR3 sequence: CASSRYYGYTF. The CDR3 DNA reads as TGTGCCAGCAGTCGATACTATGGCTACACCTTC.

The chain employs TRBV5-1 and TRBJ2-3; unclear D gene. Trimming left V 0 bases short and J 9 bases short, with 14 bases between. CDR1 and CDR2 (germline): SGHRS, YFSETQ. The CDR3 covers 14 residues. In nucleotides, the CDR3 is TGCGCCAGCAGCTTGGATGGTCTGGGGTACACGCAGTATTTT. It specifies CASSLDGLGYTQYF.

The chain has TRBV28 and TRBJ2-1; D possibly corresponds to TRBD2 (6 bases). The V and J ends lost 6 bases and 0 bases respectively, with 12 bases between them. The germline V gene encodes CDR1 MDHEN and CDR2 SYDVKM. The CDR3 length is 15 residues. The chain's CDR3 is CASSRGASSYNEQFF. The CDR3 DNA is TGTGCCAGCAGCCGCGGGGCGAGCTCCTACAATGAGCAGTTCTTC.

The chain has TRBV9 and TRBJ2-3; 12 bases line up with TRBD2. Germline assignment: CDR1 SGDLS and CDR2 YYNGEE. The CDR3 is 16 residues long. The V segment lost 0 bases and the J segment 3 bases; nucleotides outside the gene matches: 2. The CDR3 nucleotides are TGTGCCAGCAGCGTAGCGACTAGCGGGGGAACAGATACGCAGTATTTT. This sequence encodes CASSVATSGGTDTQYF.

This clonotype was seen more than once but under ten times. The chain uses TRBV29-1 and TRBJ1-1, with 9 bases lining up with TRBD1. Losses at the gene ends were 5 bases for V and 4 bases for J; bases not matched to a gene: 5. This CDR3 is 13 amino acids long. The germline CDR1 and CDR2 sequences are SQVTM and ANQGSEA. The CDR3 sequence is CSVLRQGGTEAFF. Here the CDR3 DNA reads TGCAGCGTTCTTAGACAGGGGGGCACTGAAGCTTTCTTT.

The CDR3 DNA reads TGTGCCAGCAGCTTAGCAGAGATCTATGGCTACACCTTC. Protein: CASSLAEIYGYTF. V is TRBV7-2 and J is TRBJ1-2; D gene unclear. This CDR3 is built from 13 residues. Germline V CDR1 and CDR2: SGHTA, FQGNSA. Trimming took 0 bases from V and 4 from J, leaving 6 bases between them. Full variable domain (remainder filled in from reference TRBV7-2 and TRBJ1-2): GAGVSQSPSNKVTEKGKDVELRCDPISGHTALYWYRQSLGQGLEFLIYFQGNSAPDKSGLPSDRFSAERTGGSVSTLTIQRTQQEDSAVYLCASSLAEIYGYTFGSGTRLTVV.

CDR3 DNA: TGTGCCAGCAGCCTAAAGGCGGGCAGCTACTTC. Its translation: CASSLKAGSYF. The rearrangement uses TRBV27 and TRBJ2-7; D perhaps matches TRBD2 (5 bases). V lost 6 bases to trimming and J lost 13 bases, with 16 bases between them. The CDR3 has 11 amino acids. The germline V gene encodes CDR1 MNHEY and CDR2 SMNVEV (reference sequence).

The V call is TRBV20-1, the J call TRBJ2-5, with D uncertain. The tail of the sequence fits TRBJ2-7 better, so the J call may be wrong. This CDR3 is 15 amino acids long. The V gene's germline CDR1 is DFQATT and CDR2 SNEGSKA (reference sequence). The CDR3 protein is CSARAYSGSRHEQYF. In nucleotides, the CDR3 is TGCAGTGCTAGAGCCTACTCCGGGTCGCGCCACGAGCAGTACTTC.

The rearrangement joins TRBV5-6 to TRBJ2-3; D possibly corresponds to TRBD1 (7 bases). The V end lost 4 bases, the J end lost 2 bases, and 14 bases lay between the germline ends. The CDR3 loop spans 15 amino acids. Germline V lookup: CDR1 SGHDT, CDR2 YYEEEE. In DNA form, the CDR3 reads TGTGCCAGCAGCCCTCAGGGGGAGGTCACAGATACGCAGTATTTT. Its protein is CASSPQGEVTDTQYF.

This clonotype was seen only a few times. This sequence joins TRBV20-1 and TRBJ1-6; no clear D gene. V was shortened by 0 bases and J by 7 bases, with 13 bases between the two germline ends. This CDR3 region has 15 residues. CDR1 is DFQATT and CDR2 is SNEGSKA in the germline V gene (reference sequence). CDR3: CSARDSGRVNSPLHF. In DNA form, the CDR3 reads TGCAGTGCTAGAGATTCTGGCAGAGTGAATTCACCCCTCCACTTT.

This clonotype was recorded only once. The chain has TRBV9 and TRBJ2-7; D may be TRBD1 (6 bases). The V end lost 2 bases, the J end lost 0 bases, and 9 bases lay between the germline ends. CDR1 is SGDLS, CDR2 YYNGEE, per germline. This CDR3 comprises 14 residues. The DNA for the CDR3 is TGTGCCAGCAGCGTTCGGACAGACTCCTACGAGCAGTACTTC. Amino acids: CASSVRTDSYEQYF.

This clonotype was seen a few times. The chain is built from TRBV7-9 and TRBJ1-2; D not certain. V gave up 5 bases and J gave up 3 bases, with 7 bases separating them. The germline V gene encodes CDR1 SEHNR and CDR2 FQNEAQ (reference sequence). The CDR3 has 12 amino acids. Here the CDR3 reads CASSPPDYGYTF. CDR3 coding DNA: TGTGCCAGCAGCCCCCCGGACTATGGCTACACCTTC.

The rearrangement uses TRBV10-3 and TRBJ2-5; maybe TRBD1 (5 bases). V was cut by 1 base and J by 1 base, with 7 bases left in between. The CDR3 runs to 14 residues. Germline V gives CDR1 ENHRY, CDR2 SYGVKD. The CDR3 region is CAISEFDSQETQYF. The CDR3 region has the DNA TGTGCCATCAGTGAGTTCGACAGCCAAGAGACCCAGTACTTC.

This clonotype was detected a few times. CDR3 sequence (DNA): TGCAGCGTTGAATTACGTCTAGCGGGGGGCGGTGAGCAGTTCTTC. Residues: CSVELRLAGGGEQFF. V gene TRBV29-1 combines with J gene TRBJ2-1; TRBD2 agrees at 11 bases. The trim removed 2 bases at V and 9 bases at J, leaving 9 bases unmatched. The CDR3 spans 15 residues. Looked up from germline, CDR1 is SQVTM and CDR2 is ANQGSEA.

The J gene is TRBJ1-2, the V gene TRBV20-1, with 11 bases aligning to TRBD1. The ends lost 3 bases at V and 1 base at J; junction bases unmatched: 10. The CDR3 runs to 17 residues. CDR1 is DFQATT, CDR2 SNEGSKA, per germline (reference sequence). The DNA for the CDR3 is TGCAGTGCTAGCCATGGGACAGGGGGTTTTGATAACTATGGCTACACCTTC. This gives the protein CSASHGTGGFDNYGYTF.

V gene TRBV29-1 combines with J gene TRBJ1-1; D gene unclear. Germline CDR1 is SQVTM and CDR2 is ANQGSEA. V gave up 3 bases and J gave up 0 bases, with 8 bases separating them. The CDR3 length is 13 residues. CDR3: CSVDTIMNTEAFF. The CDR3 bases are TGCAGCGTTGACACCATTATGAACACTGAAGCTTTCTTT. Using reference TRBV29-1 and TRBJ1-1 for the parts outside the CDR3, the full variable domain is SAVISQKPSRDICQRGTSLTIQCQVDSQVTMMFWYRQQPGQSLTLIATANQGSEATYESGFVIDKFPISRPNLTFSTLTVSNMSPEDSSIYLCSVDTIMNTEAFFGQGTRLTVV.

The chain is built from TRBV7-3 and TRBJ2-1, with 9 bases that match TRBD2. Germline CDR1 SGHTA, CDR2 FQGTGA. The V gene end was trimmed by 5 bases and the J gene end by 5 bases; junction bases not matched to a gene: 7. The CDR3 contains 15 residues. The CDR3 region has the DNA TGTGCCAGCAGCCTTAGCGGGAGCGGGGACAATGAGCAGTTCTTC. As protein: CASSLSGSGDNEQFF.

The chain uses TRBV7-2 and TRBJ1-4; D gene ambiguous. The CDR3 is 14 residues long. Germline CDR1 SGHTA, CDR2 FQGNSA. V lost 5 bases and J lost 6, with 13 bases in between. CDR3 residues: CASSIPTADEKLFF. The CDR3 DNA reads TGTGCCAGCAGCATTCCCACGGCGGATGAAAAACTGTTTTTT.

This chain connects TRBV28 to TRBJ2-5; no definite D call. CDR3 length equals 13 residues. The germline V and J ends were trimmed by 5 bases and 1 base, with 8 bases remaining between them. Germline V CDR1 and CDR2: MDHEN, SYDVKM. CDR3 sequence reads: CASSGVAQETQYF. DNA for the CDR3: TGTGCCAGCAGTGGGGTGGCCCAAGAGACCCAGTACTTC.

The chain employs TRBV25-1 and TRBJ1-2; D possibly corresponds to TRBD1 (5 bases). The CDR3 has 15 residues. Germline CDR1 and CDR2: MGHDK and SYGVNS. V lost 3 bases and J lost 2, with 13 bases in between. As DNA, the CDR3 is TGTGCCAGCAGTGACCCCCGGGGCCACAACTATGGCTACACCTTC. It specifies CASSDPRGHNYGYTF.

The chain uses TRBV28 and TRBJ2-5, with 8 bases that match TRBD2. Per the germline V gene, CDR1 is MDHEN and CDR2 is SYDVKM. J gave up 0 bases and V 5 bases, and 8 bases lay outside the gene matches. This CDR3 contains 16 residues. This chain's CDR3 is CASSPRVAGYQETQYF. DNA of the CDR3: TGTGCCAGCAGTCCCCGGGTAGCGGGGTACCAAGAGACCCAGTACTTC.

The DNA of the CDR3 is TGTGCCAGCAGTTATATCAGTAACACCGGGGAGCTGTTTTTT. Translated: CASSYISNTGELFF. The chain uses TRBV6-5 and TRBJ2-2; D remains unclear. The germline gives CDR1 MNHEY, CDR2 SVGAGI. This CDR3 has 14 amino acids. Trimming removed 3 bases from V and 2 bases from J, with 7 bases in between.

This clonotype was seen ten or more times. One junction end disagrees with the germline gene, perhaps due to a read error. The gene calls are TRBV4-2 and TRBJ2-7, with D unresolved. The CDR3 has 13 residues. CDR1 and CDR2 (germline): LGHNA, YNFKEQ. CDR3 region: CASSQASSYEQYF. The DNA of the CDR3 is TGCGCCAGCAGCCAAGCCAGCTCCTACGAGCAGTACTTC.

In this sample, this clonotype turned up a few times. Here the CDR3 DNA reads TGCAGTGCCCCAGCCCCTTACAATGAGCAGTTCTTC. Translating gives CSAPAPYNEQFF. The chain is built from TRBV20-1 and TRBJ2-1, with D uncertain. Per the germline V gene, CDR1 is DFQATT and CDR2 is SNEGSKA (reference sequence). The CDR3 consists of 12 residues. The V end was cut by 6 bases, the J end by 4 bases, with 10 bases between.

In this sample, this clonotype turned up once. The genes are TRBV29-1 and TRBJ2-5, with D possibly TRBD2 on 5 matching bases. The J call may be wrong; the DNA end is better matched by TRBJ2-7. In germline, CDR1 is SQVTM, CDR2 ANQGSEA. The CDR3 is made up of 12 amino acids. CDR3 DNA sequence: TGCAGCGTTGTCCGGGGTTCCTACGAGCAGTACTTC. It specifies CSVVRGSYEQYF.

This clonotype was seen more than once but under ten times. The CDR3 DNA sequence: TGCAGCGTTGTAGTGAACACTGAAGCTTTCTTT. Amino acid sequence: CSVVVNTEAFF. The chain uses TRBV29-1 and TRBJ1-1; the D is unclear. This CDR3 has 11 residues. Trimming shortened V by 4 bases and J by 0 bases, and 3 bases separated the two germline ends. Germline V lookup: CDR1 SQVTM, CDR2 ANQGSEA.

The chain links TRBV20-1 to TRBJ1-2, with 8 bases identical to TRBD1. The CDR3 runs to 13 residues. Losses at the gene ends were 6 bases for V and 4 bases for J; bases not matched to a gene: 7. Germline values: CDR1 DFQATT, CDR2 SNEGSKA (reference sequence). CDR3 residues: CSAEQGEGYGYTF. For the CDR3, the DNA is TGCAGTGCCGAACAGGGGGAGGGCTATGGCTACACCTTC.